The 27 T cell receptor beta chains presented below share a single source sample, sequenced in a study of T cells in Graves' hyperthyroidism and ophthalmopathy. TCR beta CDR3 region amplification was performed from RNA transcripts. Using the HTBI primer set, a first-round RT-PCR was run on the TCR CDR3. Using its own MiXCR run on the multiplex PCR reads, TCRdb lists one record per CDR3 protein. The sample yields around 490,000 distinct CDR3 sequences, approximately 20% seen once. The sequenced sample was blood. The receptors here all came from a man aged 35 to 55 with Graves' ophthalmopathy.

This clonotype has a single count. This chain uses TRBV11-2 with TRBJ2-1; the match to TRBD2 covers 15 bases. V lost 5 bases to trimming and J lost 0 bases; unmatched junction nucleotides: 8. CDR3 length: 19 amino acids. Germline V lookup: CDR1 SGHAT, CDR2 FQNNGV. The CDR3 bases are TGTGCCAGCAGCCTAGTTGGACTAGCGGGAGGGCGCTCCTACAATGAGCAGTTCTTC. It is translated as CASSLVGLAGGRSYNEQFF.

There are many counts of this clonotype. The CDR3: CASSDRGAPRYYGYTF. The CDR3 nucleotides read TGTGCCAGCAGTGACCGGGGGGCGCCAAGGTATTATGGCTACACCTTC. J is TRBJ1-2 and V is TRBV28; possible D gene TRBD1, 6 bases. V dropped 5 bases and J dropped 5 bases, with 21 bases sitting between them. The CDR3 is 16 residues long. CDR1 is MDHEN, CDR2 SYDVKM, per germline.

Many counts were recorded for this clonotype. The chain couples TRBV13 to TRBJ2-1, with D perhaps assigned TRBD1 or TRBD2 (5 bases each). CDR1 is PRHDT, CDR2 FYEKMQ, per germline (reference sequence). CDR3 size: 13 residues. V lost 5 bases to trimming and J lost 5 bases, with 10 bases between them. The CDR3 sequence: CASSDGANNEQFF. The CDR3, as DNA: TGTGCCAGCAGCGACGGGGCTAACAATGAGCAGTTCTTC. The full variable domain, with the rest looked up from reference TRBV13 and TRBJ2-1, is AAGVIQSPRHLIKEKRETATLKCYPIPRHDTVYWYQQGPGQDPQFLISFYEKMQSDKGSIPDRFSAQQFSDYHSELNMSSLELGDSALYFCASSDGANNEQFFGPGTRLTVL.

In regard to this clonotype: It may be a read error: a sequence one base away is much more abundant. CDR3 residues: CASNPDSAQETQYF. Here the CDR3 DNA reads TGTGCCAGCAATCCAGACAGCGCACAAGAGACCCAGTACTTC. This chain uses TRBV12-3 or TRBV12-4 with TRBJ2-5; tentative D call: TRBD1 (5 bases). The CDR3 spans 14 residues. Trimming shortened V by 7 bases and J by 2 bases, and 14 bases separated the two germline ends.

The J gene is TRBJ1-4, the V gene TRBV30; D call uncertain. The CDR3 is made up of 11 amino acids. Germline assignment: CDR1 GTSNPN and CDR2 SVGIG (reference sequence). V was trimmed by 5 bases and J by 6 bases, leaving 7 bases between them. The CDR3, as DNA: TGTGCCTGGCAATTGGATGAAAAACTGTTTTTT. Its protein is CAWQLDEKLFF.

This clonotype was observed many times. CDR3 nucleotides: TGTGCCCAAAATGGGGCAGAATACAATGAGCAGTTCTTC. Residues: CAQNGAEYNEQFF. This chain connects TRBV7-9 to TRBJ2-1; D is perhaps TRBD1 (5 bases). Trimming removed 11 bases at V and 4 bases at J, with 15 bases between. CDR1 is SEHNR, CDR2 FQNEAQ, per germline (reference sequence). This CDR3 comprises 13 residues. Looking up the rest from reference TRBV7-9 and TRBJ2-1 gives the full variable domain: DTGVSQNPRHKITKRGQNVTFRCDPISEHNRLYWYRQTLGQGPEFLTYFQNEAQLEKSRLLSDRFSAERPKGSFSTLEIQRTEQGDSAMYLCAQNGAEYNEQFFGPGTRLTVL.

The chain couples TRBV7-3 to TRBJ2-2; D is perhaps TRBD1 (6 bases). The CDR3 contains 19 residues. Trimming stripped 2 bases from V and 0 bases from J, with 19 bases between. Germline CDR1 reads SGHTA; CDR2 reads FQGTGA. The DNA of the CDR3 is TGTGCCAGCAGCTTAGTGGGACAAGGGCCTTTCGCGAACACCGGGGAGCTGTTTTTT. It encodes CASSLVGQGPFANTGELFF.

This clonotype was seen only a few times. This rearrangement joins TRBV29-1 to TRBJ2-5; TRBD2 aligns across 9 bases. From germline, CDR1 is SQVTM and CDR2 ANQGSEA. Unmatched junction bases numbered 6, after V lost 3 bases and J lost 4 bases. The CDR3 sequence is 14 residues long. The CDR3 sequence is CSVELAGPVETQYF. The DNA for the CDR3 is TGCAGCGTTGAGCTAGCGGGACCAGTAGAGACCCAGTACTTC.

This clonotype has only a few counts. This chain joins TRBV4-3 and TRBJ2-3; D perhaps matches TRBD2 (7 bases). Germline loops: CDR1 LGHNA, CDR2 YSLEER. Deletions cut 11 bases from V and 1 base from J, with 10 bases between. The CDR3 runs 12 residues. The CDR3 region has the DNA TGCGCCGCGGGGGCCGGCACAGATACGCAGTATTTT. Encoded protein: CAAGAGTDTQYF.

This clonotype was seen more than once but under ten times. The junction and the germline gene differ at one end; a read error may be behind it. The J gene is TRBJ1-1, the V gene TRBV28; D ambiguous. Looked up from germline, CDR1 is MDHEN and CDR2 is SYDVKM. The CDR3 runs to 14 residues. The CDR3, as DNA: TGTGCCAGCAGTGCTCCGGGCCGTTGGACTGAAGCTTCCTTT. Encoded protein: CASSAPGRWTEASF.

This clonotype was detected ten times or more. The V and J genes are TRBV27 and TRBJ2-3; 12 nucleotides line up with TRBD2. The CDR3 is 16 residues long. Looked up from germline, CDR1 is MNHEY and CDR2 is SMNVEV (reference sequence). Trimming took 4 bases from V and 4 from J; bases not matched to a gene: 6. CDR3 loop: CASSSGLAGIADTQYF. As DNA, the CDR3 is TGTGCCAGCAGTTCCGGACTAGCGGGGATCGCAGATACGCAGTATTTT.

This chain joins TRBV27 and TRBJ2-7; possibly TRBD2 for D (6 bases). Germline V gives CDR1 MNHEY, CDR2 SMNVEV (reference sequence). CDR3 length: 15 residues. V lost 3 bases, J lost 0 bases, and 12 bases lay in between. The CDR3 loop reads CASSFRDSHSYEQYF. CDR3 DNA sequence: TGTGCCAGCAGTTTCCGGGACTCGCACTCCTACGAGCAGTACTTC.

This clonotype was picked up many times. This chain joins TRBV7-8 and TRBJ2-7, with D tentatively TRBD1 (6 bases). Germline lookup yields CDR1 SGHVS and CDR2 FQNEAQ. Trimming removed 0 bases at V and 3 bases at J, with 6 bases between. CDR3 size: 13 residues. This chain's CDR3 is CASSLARGYEQYF. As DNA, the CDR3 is TGTGCCAGCAGCTTAGCCAGGGGCTACGAGCAGTACTTC.

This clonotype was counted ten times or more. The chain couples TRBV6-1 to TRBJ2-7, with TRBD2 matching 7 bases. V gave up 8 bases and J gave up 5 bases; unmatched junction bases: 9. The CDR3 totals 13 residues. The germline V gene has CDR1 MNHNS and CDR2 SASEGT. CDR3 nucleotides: TGTGCCAGCCAGCAGGGAGGGCCAAACGAGCAGTACTTC. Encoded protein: CASQQGGPNEQYF.

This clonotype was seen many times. CDR3 DNA sequence: TGCAGTGCTAGTTCGGCGGCTAGCGGTTTCGACGAGCAGTACTTC. The encoded protein is CSASSAASGFDEQYF. The genes are TRBV20-1 and TRBJ2-7; 7 bases agree with TRBD2. CDR1 and CDR2 from the germline V gene are DFQATT and SNEGSKA (reference sequence). This CDR3 contains 15 residues. Germline trimming cut 3 bases from V and 5 bases from J; bases unmatched to any gene: 13.

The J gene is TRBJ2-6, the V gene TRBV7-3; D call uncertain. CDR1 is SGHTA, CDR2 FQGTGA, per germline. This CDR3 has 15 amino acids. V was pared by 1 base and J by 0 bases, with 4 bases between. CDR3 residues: CASSLIPSGANVLTF. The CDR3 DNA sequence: TGTGCCAGCAGCTTAATCCCCTCTGGGGCCAACGTCCTGACTTTC.

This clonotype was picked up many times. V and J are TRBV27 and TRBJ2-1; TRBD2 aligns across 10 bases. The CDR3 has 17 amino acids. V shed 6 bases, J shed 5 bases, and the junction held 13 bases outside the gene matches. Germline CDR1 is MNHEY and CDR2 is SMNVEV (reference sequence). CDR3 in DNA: TGTGCCAGCAGACCCCAGTCAGCGGGAGGGCCGAACAATGAGCAGTTCTTC. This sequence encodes CASRPQSAGGPNNEQFF.

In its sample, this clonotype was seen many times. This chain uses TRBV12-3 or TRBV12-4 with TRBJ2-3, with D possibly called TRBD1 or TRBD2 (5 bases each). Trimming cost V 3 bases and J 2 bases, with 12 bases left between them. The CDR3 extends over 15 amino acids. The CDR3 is CASSLLSGPTDTQYF. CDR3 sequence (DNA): TGTGCCAGCAGTTTGTTATCGGGACCCACAGATACGCAGTATTTT.

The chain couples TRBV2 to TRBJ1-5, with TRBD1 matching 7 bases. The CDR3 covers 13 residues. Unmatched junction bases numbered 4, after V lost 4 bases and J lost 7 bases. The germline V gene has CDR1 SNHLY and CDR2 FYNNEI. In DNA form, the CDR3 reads TGTGCCAGCAGTGCAGGGGGTAAACAGCCCCAGCATTTT. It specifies CASSAGGKQPQHF.

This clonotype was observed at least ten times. The CDR3 bases are TGTGCCAGCAGTCCTCCGGGACAGGGAGTGAATGAGCAGTTCTTC. Its protein product is CASSPPGQGVNEQFF. The rearrangement links TRBV28 to TRBJ2-1; 9 nucleotides agree with TRBD1. V lost 5 bases and J lost 7; bases outside the gene matches: 9. CDR3 size: 15 residues. Per the germline V gene, CDR1 is MDHEN and CDR2 is SYDVKM.

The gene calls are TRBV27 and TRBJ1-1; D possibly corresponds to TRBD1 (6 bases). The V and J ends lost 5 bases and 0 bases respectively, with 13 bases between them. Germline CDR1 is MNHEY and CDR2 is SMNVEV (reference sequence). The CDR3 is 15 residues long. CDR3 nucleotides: TGTGCCAGCAGTCCCCCCACAGGGCTGAACACTGAAGCTTTCTTT. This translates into CASSPPTGLNTEAFF.

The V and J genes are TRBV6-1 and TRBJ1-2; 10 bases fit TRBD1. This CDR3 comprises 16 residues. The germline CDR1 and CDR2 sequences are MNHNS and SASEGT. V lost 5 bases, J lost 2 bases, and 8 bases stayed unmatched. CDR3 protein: CASSLRQGAGNYGYTF. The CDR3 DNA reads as TGTGCCAGCAGTCTCCGACAGGGGGCGGGGAACTATGGCTACACCTTC.

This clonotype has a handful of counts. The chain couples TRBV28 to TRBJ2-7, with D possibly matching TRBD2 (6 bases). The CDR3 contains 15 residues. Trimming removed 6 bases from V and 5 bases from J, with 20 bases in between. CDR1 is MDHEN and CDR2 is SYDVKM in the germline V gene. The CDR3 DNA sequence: TGTGCCAGCAGCTCGGCCGGGACGGGGGACCACGAGCAGTACTTC. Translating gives CASSSAGTGDHEQYF. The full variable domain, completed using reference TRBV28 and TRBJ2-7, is DVKVTQSSRYLVKRTGEKVFLECVQDMDHENMFWYRQDPGLGLRLIYFSYDVKMKEKGDIPEGYSVSREKKERFSLILESASTNQTSMYLCASSSAGTGDHEQYFGPGTRLTVT.

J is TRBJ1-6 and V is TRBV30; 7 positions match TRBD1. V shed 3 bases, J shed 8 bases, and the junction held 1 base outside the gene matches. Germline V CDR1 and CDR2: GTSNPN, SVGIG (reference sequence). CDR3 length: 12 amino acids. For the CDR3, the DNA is TGTGCCTGGAGCGACAGGGATTCACCCCTCCACTTT. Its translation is CAWSDRDSPLHF.

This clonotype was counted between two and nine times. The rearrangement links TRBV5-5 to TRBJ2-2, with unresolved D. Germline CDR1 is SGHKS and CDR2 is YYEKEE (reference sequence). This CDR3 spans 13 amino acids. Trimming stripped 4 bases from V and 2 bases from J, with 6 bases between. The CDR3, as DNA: TGTGCCAGCAGCAGGGTTAACACCGGGGAGCTGTTTTTT. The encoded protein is CASSRVNTGELFF.

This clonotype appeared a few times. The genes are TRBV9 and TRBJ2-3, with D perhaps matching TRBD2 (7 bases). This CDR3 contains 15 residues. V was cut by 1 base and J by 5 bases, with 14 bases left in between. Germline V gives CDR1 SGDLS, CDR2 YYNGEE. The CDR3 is CASSVSAGQGDTQYF. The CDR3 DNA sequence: TGTGCCAGCAGCGTATCAGCGGGACAAGGAGATACGCAGTATTTT.

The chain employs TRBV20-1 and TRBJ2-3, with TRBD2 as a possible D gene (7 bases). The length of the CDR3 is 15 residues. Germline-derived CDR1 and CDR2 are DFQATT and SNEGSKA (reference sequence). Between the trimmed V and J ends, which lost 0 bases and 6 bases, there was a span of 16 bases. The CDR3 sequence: CSARDAAGAGDTQYF. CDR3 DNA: TGCAGTGCTAGAGATGCGGCGGGGGCAGGGGATACGCAGTATTTT.